Listed here are 3 T cell receptor beta chains from one sample, sequenced in a study of PD-1 blockade in classical Hodgkin lymphoma. Every patient experienced relapse after autologous stem cell transplantation, and brentuximab vedotin exposure varied. Sequencing used immunoSEQ multiplex PCR; TCRdb keeps in-frame clones, though not all of them. The sample yields about 90,000 clones, about 93% seen once. This specimen consisted of peripheral blood mononuclear cells (PBMCs), obtained before the second cycle of nivolumab. These receptor sequences come from a human donor with classical Hodgkin lymphoma.

The rearrangement joins TRBV19 to TRBJ1-2, with TRBD1 matching 9 bases. The trim removed 5 bases at V and 3 bases at J, leaving 7 bases unmatched. The CDR3 loop spans 15 amino acids. Per germline, CDR1 LNHDA and CDR2 SQIVND (reference sequence). CDR3: CASSYPGQGYYGYTF. The CDR3 nucleotides are TGTGCCAGTAGTTATCCGGGACAGGGTTACTATGGCTACACCTTC.

This clone was counted once. The genes are TRBV27 and TRBJ2-2; 11 nucleotides match TRBD2. The junction had 17 bases not matched to a gene; V was cut back by 4 bases and J by 7 bases. The germline V gene has CDR1 MNHEY and CDR2 SMNVEV (reference sequence). The CDR3 spans 19 residues. Written as DNA, the CDR3 is TGTGCCAGCAGTTCCACTAGCGGGAGTAATCGCTTGTTGGTCGGGGAGCTGTTTTTT. Encoded protein: CASSSTSGSNRLLVGELFF.

This clone occurred once. CDR3 in DNA: TGTGCCAGCAGCCTGTTTACAGGGGTCGATGGCAATCAGCCCCAGCATTTT. It translates to CASSLFTGVDGNQPQHF. The chain recombines TRBV7-9 with TRBJ1-5; the match to TRBD1 covers 7 bases. Trimming at V came to 5 bases and at J to 2 bases, leaving 12 bases not matched to a gene. CDR1 and CDR2 from the germline V gene are SEHNR and FQNEAQ (reference sequence). The CDR3 is 17 amino acids. Looking up the rest from reference TRBV7-9 and TRBJ1-5 gives the full variable domain: DTGVSQNPRHKITKRGQNVTFRCDPISEHNRLYWYRQTLGQGPEFLTYFQNEAQLEKSRLLSDRFSAERPKGSFSTLEIQRTEQGDSAMYLCASSLFTGVDGNQPQHFGDGTRLSIL.